This T cell receptor (beta chain) derives from a study of identical twins. Study-level points and caveats: Invariant MAIT and iNKT cells could partly confound zero-insertion analyses. Conclusions relied on cross-sectional statistical analysis, not following the same donors.

Losses at the gene ends were 5 bases for V and 2 bases for J; bases not matched to a gene: 8. The CDR3 length is 14 residues. In germline, CDR1 is SQVTM, CDR2 ANQGSEA. cDNA carried unique molecular identifiers, and a universal primer site was added by template switching. One entry per CDR3 protein, called by TCRdb with MiXCR from the 5' RACE reads. The sample lists roughly 280,000 distinct CDR3 sequences; 9.5% were seen once. Comments on this clonotype: What it binds is not known.

The data also belong to a second study, concerning yellow fever vaccine responses in identical twins.

The specimen was CD8+ T cells sorted from blood. The TCR sequence derives from a woman under 30 in good health. The chain uses TRBV29-1 and TRBJ1-1; 7 bases are a match to TRBD1. The CDR3 DNA reads as TGCAGCGTTCGTAGACAGGGTAAAAACACTGAAGCTTTCTTT. Its translation: CSVRRQGKNTEAFF. Combining the CDR3 with reference TRBV29-1 and TRBJ1-1 gives the whole variable domain SAVISQKPSRDICQRGTSLTIQCQVDSQVTMMFWYRQQPGQSLTLIATANQGSEATYESGFVIDKFPISRPNLTFSTLTVSNMSPEDSSIYLCSVRRQGKNTEAFFGQGTRLTVV.